The table lists the clone carrying this T cell receptor (beta chain) with a count of one. Its specificity is not known. Sequenced by immunoSEQ multiplex PCR; TCRdb stores in-frame clones only, minus some. The sample gives roughly 52,000 clones, 75% to 95% of which show up once; 3% is in the top ten. The sample originates from a study of cytomegalovirus exposure and HLA in healthy donors. The germline V gene encodes CDR1 LNHDA and CDR2 SQIVND (reference sequence). This CDR3 is built from 13 residues. The trim removed 2 bases at V and 5 bases at J, leaving 1 base unmatched. Study results and limitations: Specificity of three CMV-associated chains for CMV antigens was verified in vitro.

The chain links TRBV19 to TRBJ1-1; 8 positions agree with TRBD1. The sequence derives from a man between 18 and 29 years old in good health and CMV-seronegative. What was sequenced was PBMCs. This CDR3 reads CASSIQGATEAFF. In DNA, the CDR3 is TGTGCCAGTAGTATACAGGGGGCGACTGAAGCTTTCTTT.